The rows below give T cell receptor beta chains drawn from one sample of a study of T cell responses to AZD1222 COVID-19 vaccine. Profiling relied on immunoSEQ multiplex PCR, and the TCRdb table lists in-frame clones only, not all of them. The sample lists under 60,000 clones; about 81% were seen once. Sequencing was performed on peripheral blood, taken on day 0 of AZD1222 vaccination. The receptors here all came from an adult in good health. Each CDR3 is given without its conserved first and last residue. The D gene is left open where the match is weak.

- TRBJ2-2 TRBV14 ASSQAEGARTGELF
TRBD1 TRBJ2-1 TRBV5-4 ASSLGRDRDNEQF
- TRBJ1-1 TRBV19 ASSMIGSNTEAF
- TRBJ1-2 TRBV7-9 ASSLVGGSNYGYT
TRBD1 TRBJ2-5 TRBV29-1 SVERGQGAGMMETQY
TRBD1 TRBJ1-2 TRBV7-2 ASSSASDRDYGYT
- TRBJ2-7 TRBV2 ASGRGPGSEQY
TRBD2 TRBJ2-6 TRBV5-5 ASSSGGAGANVLT
- TRBJ2-1 TRBV15 ATSFVEEEQF
TRBD1 TRBJ1-2 TRBV5-1 ASSLDGQGMYGYT
- TRBJ1-6 TRBV6-2/TRBV6-3 ASSYSAGRYNSPLH
- TRBJ1-6 TRBV19 ASSLYRAASSYNSPLH
- TRBJ1-5 TRBV19 ASSPSGTANQPQH
- TRBJ2-2 TRBV15 ATSRDWSTGELF
- TRBJ2-5 TRBV5-1 ASSSRGATGWAQETQY
TRBD1 TRBJ1-2 TRBV14 ASSQAGTGAYGYT
- TRBJ2-3 TRBV6-6 ASSYSRWGDTQY
- TRBJ2-1 TRBV6-2/TRBV6-3 ASSQGRINEQF
- TRBJ2-1 TRBV14 ASSKASPDHAPWNEQF
- TRBJ2-7 TRBV27 ASSLYPRGSSYEQY
- TRBJ1-4 TRBV6-5 ASSYLSSREKLF
TRBD1 TRBJ1-6 TRBV5-8 ASSSLQGAGNSPLH
- TRBJ2-3 TRBV30 AWSVLGATPGTDTQY
TRBD2 TRBJ2-5 TRBV7-6 ASSLDQSSGKTQY
TRBD2 TRBJ2-5 TRBV5-4 ASSETSAPETQY
TRBD1 TRBJ2-7 TRBV24-1 ATSDSGQGGGSEQY
- TRBJ1-2 TRBV11-1 ASSLSSAGQGYT
- TRBJ2-5 TRBV7-9 ASSLGVLRGETQY
- TRBJ2-5 TRBV19 ASSMGLRGLEETQY
- TRBJ2-2 TRBV18 ASSWTRNTGELF
TRBD1 TRBJ2-5 TRBV29-1 SVEGDSQETQY
- TRBJ2-2 TRBV5-1 ASSLGPQVHTGELF
- TRBJ2-2 TRBV27 ASGKGGELF
- TRBJ1-1 TRBV28 ASSFGPKAF
- TRBJ2-1 TRBV2 ASSECSPCEQF
- TRBJ2-3 TRBV4-2 ASSQGTADTQY
TRBD2 TRBJ2-5 TRBV6-1 ASSDGLAWAQY
- TRBJ1-4 TRBV10-3 AIRQVGNEKLF
- TRBJ1-5 TRBV21-1 ASIQKLHSPRQDRDQPQH
- TRBJ1-2 TRBV6-5 AASDTNYGYT
- TRBJ1-2 TRBV3-1/TRBV3-2 ASSQDVRARRT
- TRBJ2-7 TRBV7-9 ASSLADDGVSYEQY
- TRBJ2-5 TRBV7-9 ASSFPTGTYQETQY
- TRBJ2-5 TRBV18 ASSPTGETQY
- TRBJ1-4 TRBV4-2 ASSHFKGNEKLF
TRBD1 TRBJ1-2 TRBV30 ALDGRGRINYGYT
- TRBJ1-1 TRBV4-1 ASSQALSTPEAF
- TRBJ1-3 TRBV5-1 ASSGTGNTIY
TRBD2 TRBJ2-7 TRBV18 ASSVWVAGEGYSDEQY
TRBD2 TRBJ2-3 TRBV2 ASNLLAGGVDTQY
TRBD2 TRBJ2-7 TRBV7-2 ASSPTSVVHEQY
- TRBJ2-1 TRBV7-9 ASSPHSRGYNEQF
- TRBJ1-1 TRBV11-2 ASSLGLKGAEAF
- TRBJ1-6 TRBV18 ASSPEGKGSPLH
- TRBJ1-3 TRBV12-5 ASTGLSGNTIY
- TRBJ2-2 TRBV6-2/TRBV6-3 ASSYLAVRTGELF